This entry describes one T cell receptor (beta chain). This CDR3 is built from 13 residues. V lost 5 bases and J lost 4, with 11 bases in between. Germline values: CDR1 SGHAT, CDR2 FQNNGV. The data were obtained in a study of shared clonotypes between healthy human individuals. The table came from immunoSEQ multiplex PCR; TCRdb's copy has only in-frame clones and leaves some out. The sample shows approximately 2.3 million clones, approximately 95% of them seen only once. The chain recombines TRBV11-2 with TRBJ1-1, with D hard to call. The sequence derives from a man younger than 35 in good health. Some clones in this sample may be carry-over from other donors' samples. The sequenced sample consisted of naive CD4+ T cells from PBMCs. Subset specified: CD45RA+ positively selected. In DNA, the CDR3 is TGTGCCAGCAGCGTTCGGGGTGGCACTGAAGCTTTCTTT. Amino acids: CASSVRGGTEAFF.